What follows are 27 T cell receptor beta chains derived from one specimen sequenced in a study of OX40 agonist ivuxolimab in advanced cancers. Clones were read by immunoSEQ multiplex PCR, and TCRdb kept only the in-frame ones, dropping some. Among under 90,000 clones listed, roughly 80% were seen once. Material: CD4+ or CD8+ T cells sorted from blood, obtained in a trial of the OX40 agonist ivuxolimab. The receptors were sampled from an adult with an advanced solid tumor such as melanoma, head and neck, liver or kidney cancer.

V is TRBV5-6 and J is TRBJ2-1, with D possibly matching TRBD1 (6 bases). This CDR3 region has 13 residues. Germline CDR1 SGHDT, CDR2 YYEEEE. V shed 4 bases and J shed 10 bases, with 15 bases lying between them. In nucleotides, the CDR3 is TGTGCCAGCAGCATCTATCCACAGGGAGAGCAGTTCTTC. Translating gives CASSIYPQGEQFF.

V usage is TRBV10-3 and J usage is TRBJ1-5; 8 nucleotides match TRBD1. This CDR3 is 17 amino acids long. V trimming: 3 bases; J trimming: 4 bases; junction bases outside the gene matches: 11. The germline V gene encodes CDR1 ENHRY and CDR2 SYGVKD. CDR3 amino acids: CAISESQGGRGNQPQHF. The CDR3 nucleotides are TGTGCCATCAGTGAATCACAGGGGGGTCGTGGTAATCAGCCCCAGCATTTT.

The chain links TRBV20-1 to TRBJ1-1; D ambiguous. Per germline, CDR1 DFQATT and CDR2 SNEGSKA (reference sequence). V was shortened by 5 bases and J by 2 bases, with 6 bases between the two germline ends. The CDR3 length is 11 residues. The CDR3 bases are TGCAGTGCTTACGGTAACACTGAAGCTTTCTTT. Protein: CSAYGNTEAFF.

The V call is TRBV6-5, the J call TRBJ1-2; D might be TRBD1 (6 bases). Germline lookup yields CDR1 MNHEY and CDR2 SVGAGI. This CDR3 comprises 14 residues. V lost 7 bases and J 2 bases, leaving 14 bases between the germline ends. This chain's CDR3 is CASNPMDRNYGYTF. The CDR3 DNA sequence: TGTGCCAGCAACCCCATGGACAGAAACTATGGCTACACCTTC.

The chain has TRBV6-4 and TRBJ2-7; the D call may be TRBD1 or TRBD2 (6 bases each). Trimming removed 0 bases at V and 6 bases at J, with 15 bases between. Germline CDR1 is MRHNA and CDR2 is SNTAGT. CDR3 size: 15 residues. In DNA form, the CDR3 reads TGTGCCAGCAGTGACTCGACGGGGGCGCCCTGCGAGCAGTACTTC. It specifies CASSDSTGAPCEQYF.

This chain links TRBV6-5 with TRBJ1-2; 9 nucleotides match TRBD1. The germline CDR1 and CDR2 sequences are MNHEY and SVGAGI. Germline trimming cut 4 bases from V and 8 bases from J; bases unmatched to any gene: 8. The CDR3 is 14 residues long. CDR3 sequence reads: CASSCGQGYCGYTF. The CDR3 coding sequence is TGTGCCAGCAGTTGTGGACAGGGGTACTGCGGCTACACCTTC.

This clone was detected only once. CDR3 sequence reads: CASSRRGEQFF. As DNA, the CDR3 is TGTGCCAGCTCAAGGCGGGGTGAGCAGTTCTTC. This chain uses TRBV18 with TRBJ2-1, with a tentative D call TRBD2 (6 bases). The CDR3 is 11 amino acids. Per germline, CDR1 KGHSH and CDR2 LQKENI. V lost 5 bases, J lost 9 bases, and 8 bases lay in between. Looking up the rest from reference TRBV18 and TRBJ2-1 gives the full variable domain: NAGVMQNPRHLVRRRGQEARLRCSPMKGHSHVYWYRQLPEEGLKFMVYLQKENIIDESGMPKERFSAEFPKEGPSILRIQQVVRGDSAAYFCASSRRGEQFFGPGTRLTVL.

V and J are TRBV30 and TRBJ2-5, with TRBD1 identical over 8 bases. V shed 5 bases and J 2 bases; nucleotides not matched to a gene: 10. This CDR3 has 15 amino acids. Looked up from germline, CDR1 is GTSNPN and CDR2 is SVGIG (reference sequence). DNA of the CDR3: TGTGCCTGGGGATCCGGGACAGGCGTACAAGAGACCCAGTACTTC. Its protein product is CAWGSGTGVQETQYF.

This clone was detected only a few times. The chain couples TRBV5-1 to TRBJ2-5, with 7 bases lining up with TRBD1. The germline gives CDR1 SGHRS, CDR2 YFSETQ. Trimming removed 3 bases from V and 2 bases from J; junction bases left unmatched: 13. The CDR3 sequence is 17 residues long. The CDR3 spells CASSSDRQGRGQETQYF. In DNA form, the CDR3 reads TGCGCCAGCAGCTCTGACCGACAGGGCAGGGGACAAGAGACCCAGTACTTC.

V is TRBV27 and J is TRBJ1-3; the D is unclear. This CDR3 comprises 14 residues. Germline CDR1 reads MNHEY; CDR2 reads SMNVEV (reference sequence). With 7 bases removed from V and 4 bases from J, the gap between germline ends came to 14 bases. CDR3 in DNA: TGTGCCAGCACCACCGGCTCTCGGGGAAACACCATATATTTT. It yields the protein CASTTGSRGNTIYF.

This chain connects TRBV6-1 to TRBJ2-7, with D perhaps TRBD2 (6 bases). V lost 4 bases and J lost 2, with 18 bases in between. The CDR3 loop spans 16 amino acids. The V gene's germline CDR1 is MNHNS and CDR2 SASEGT. The CDR3 sequence: CASSVGPGLATYEQYF. The CDR3 nucleotides read TGTGCCAGCAGTGTTGGACCGGGACTGGCAACCTACGAGCAGTACTTC.

The chain combines TRBV5-1 with TRBJ2-7; tentatively, D is TRBD2 (5 bases). The CDR3 runs to 16 residues. Trimming pared 0 bases from V and 1 base from J, leaving 14 bases between. The germline CDR1 and CDR2 sequences are SGHRS and YFSETQ. The CDR3 here is CASSLGGQLLSYEQYF. As DNA, the CDR3 is TGCGCCAGCAGCTTGGGCGGGCAGCTTCTATCCTACGAGCAGTACTTC.

As regards this clone: The same CDR3 is also encoded by other DNA sequences in this sample. V is TRBV7-2 and J is TRBJ1-3; no reliable D call. The germline CDR1 and CDR2 sequences are SGHTA and FQGNSA. V gave up 2 bases and J gave up 4 bases, with 3 bases separating them. The length of the CDR3 is 12 residues. CDR3 sequence: CASSLTGNTIYF. Here the CDR3 DNA reads TGTGCCAGCAGCTTAACGGGAAACACCATATATTTT.

The chain recombines TRBV5-4 with TRBJ1-4; TRBD1 matches 9 bases. Germline trimming cut 5 bases from V and 8 bases from J; bases unmatched to any gene: 7. The germline V gene has CDR1 SGHNT and CDR2 YYREEE (reference sequence). The CDR3 is 14 amino acids. The CDR3 loop reads CASSLRDRDEKLFF. The CDR3 DNA sequence: TGTGCCAGCAGTTTAAGGGACAGGGACGAAAAACTGTTTTTT.

The chain couples TRBV5-1 to TRBJ1-1, with 9 bases fitting TRBD1. CDR1 SGHRS and CDR2 YFSETQ come from the germline V gene. The trim removed 0 bases at V and 4 bases at J, leaving 10 bases unmatched. The CDR3 totals 17 residues. The CDR3 DNA is TGCGCCAGCAGCTTGGGGTCCTTGGGACAGGGCGGCACTGAAGCTTTCTTT. Amino acids: CASSLGSLGQGGTEAFF.

The V call is TRBV7-7, the J call TRBJ1-3; 7 bases align to TRBD1. This CDR3 comprises 15 residues. Germline values: CDR1 SSHAT, CDR2 FNYEAQ (reference sequence). V was pared by 1 base and J by 0 bases, with 0 bases of the junction left unmatched. CDR3 in DNA: TGTGCCAGCAGCTTAGACAGGGGCTCTGGAAACACCATATATTTT. Its translation: CASSLDRGSGNTIYF.

The chain uses TRBV5-1 and TRBJ1-3; 7 bases agree with TRBD1. This CDR3 spans 17 amino acids. Germline CDR1 reads SGHRS; CDR2 reads YFSETQ. V lost 4 bases to trimming and J lost 0 bases; unmatched junction nucleotides: 10. The CDR3 here is CASSPDPGGASGNTIYF. The CDR3 nucleotides read TGCGCCAGCAGCCCGGATCCAGGGGGGGCCTCTGGAAACACCATATATTTT.

The genes are TRBV7-8 and TRBJ2-7; 7 nucleotides line up with TRBD1. J gave up 3 bases and V 5 bases, and 7 bases lay outside the gene matches. The CDR3 length is 14 residues. Germline V CDR1 and CDR2: SGHVS, FQNEAQ. The CDR3 nucleotides are TGTGCCAGCAGCCGTCCGGGACAGAACTACGAGCAGTACTTC. Translated, it gives CASSRPGQNYEQYF.

The V call is TRBV7-9, the J call TRBJ2-5, with a weak D call TRBD1 (6 bases). Germline V gene data show CDR1 as SEHNR and CDR2 as FQNEAQ (reference sequence). The CDR3 extends over 13 amino acids. V lost 6 bases to trimming and J lost 5 bases, with 13 bases between them. The chain's CDR3 is CASSTGIGETQYF. The CDR3, as DNA: TGTGCCAGCAGTACAGGGATTGGGGAGACCCAGTACTTC.

This chain links TRBV6-5 with TRBJ1-2; possibly TRBD1 for D (6 bases). The CDR3 has 12 amino acids. Germline CDR1 MNHEY, CDR2 SVGAGI. The germline V and J ends were trimmed by 6 bases and 8 bases, with 13 bases remaining between them. CDR3 nucleotide sequence: TGTGCCAGCAGGAACCCAGGGGACGGCTACACCTTC. Residues: CASRNPGDGYTF.

The chain carries TRBV12-5 and TRBJ2-1, with 9 positions matching TRBD1. Germline V gives CDR1 LGHNT, CDR2 FRNRAP. The CDR3 totals 15 residues. V shed 6 bases and J 3 bases; nucleotides not matched to a gene: 6. The CDR3 spells CASGPGQGDYNEQFF. CDR3 nucleotides: TGTGCTAGTGGCCCGGGACAGGGTGACTACAATGAGCAGTTCTTC.

The gene calls are TRBV10-2 and TRBJ1-4; 8 bases are shared with TRBD1. The CDR3 is made up of 14 amino acids. V shed 7 bases, J shed 7 bases, and the junction held 8 bases outside the gene matches. Germline V gene sequence: CDR1 WSHSY, CDR2 SAAADI. CDR3 in DNA: TGCGCCAGCAAGAGCCCGGGACAGGCTGAAAAACTGTTTTTT. Translated, it gives CASKSPGQAEKLFF.

V and J are TRBV5-1 and TRBJ1-1; TRBD1 agrees at 8 bases. The CDR3 runs to 15 residues. Losses at the gene ends were 4 bases for V and 1 base for J; bases not matched to a gene: 6. The germline gives CDR1 SGHRS, CDR2 YFSETQ. The CDR3 nucleotides read TGCGCCAGCAGCGCCGACAGGGGATGGAACACTGAAGCTTTCTTT. It specifies CASSADRGWNTEAFF.

Of note for this clone: This same CDR3 is encoded by further DNA sequences in the sample. The J gene is TRBJ2-2, the V gene TRBV7-6, with D maybe TRBD1 (5 bases). The CDR3 totals 15 residues. Trimming cost V 1 base and J 5 bases, with 11 bases left between them. In germline, CDR1 is SGHVS, CDR2 FNYEAQ. The CDR3 loop is CASSLGQGWTGELFF. CDR3 nucleotides: TGTGCCAGCAGCTTAGGCCAGGGTTGGACCGGGGAGCTGTTTTTT. The whole variable domain, filled in from reference TRBV7-6 and TRBJ2-2, reads GAGVSQSPRYKVTKRGQDVALRCDPISGHVSLYWYRQALGQGPEFLTYFNYEAQQDKSGLPNDRFSAERPEGSISTLTIQRTEQRDSAMYRCASSLGQGWTGELFFGEGSRLTVL.

V usage is TRBV5-5 and J usage is TRBJ1-2; 7 bases are shared with TRBD1. CDR1 and CDR2 from the germline V gene are SGHKS and YYEKEE (reference sequence). The CDR3 covers 15 residues. Trimming removed 0 bases from V and 2 bases from J; junction bases left unmatched: 4. CDR3 residues: CASSLAPGQNYGYTF. As DNA, the CDR3 is TGTGCCAGCAGCTTGGCCCCGGGACAGAACTATGGCTACACCTTC.

V usage is TRBV10-1 and J usage is TRBJ2-6, with a possible D match to TRBD1 (5 bases). CDR1 WNHNN and CDR2 SYGVQD come from the germline V gene (reference sequence). The V gene lost 6 bases and the J gene lost 4 bases, with 10 bases spanning the gap. The CDR3 covers 14 residues. The CDR3, as DNA: TGCGCCAGCAGCTCAGGGTCCGGGGCCAACGTCCTGACTTTC. Residues: CASSSGSGANVLTF.

The CDR3 here is CASSYRDRSTDTQYF. The DNA of the CDR3 is TGTGCCAGCAGTTACCGGGACAGGAGCACAGATACGCAGTATTTT. The rearrangement links TRBV6-5 to TRBJ2-3; 8 bases map to TRBD1. The ends lost 2 bases at V and 0 bases at J; junction bases unmatched: 1. The germline V gene encodes CDR1 MNHEY and CDR2 SVGAGI. The length of the CDR3 is 15 residues.